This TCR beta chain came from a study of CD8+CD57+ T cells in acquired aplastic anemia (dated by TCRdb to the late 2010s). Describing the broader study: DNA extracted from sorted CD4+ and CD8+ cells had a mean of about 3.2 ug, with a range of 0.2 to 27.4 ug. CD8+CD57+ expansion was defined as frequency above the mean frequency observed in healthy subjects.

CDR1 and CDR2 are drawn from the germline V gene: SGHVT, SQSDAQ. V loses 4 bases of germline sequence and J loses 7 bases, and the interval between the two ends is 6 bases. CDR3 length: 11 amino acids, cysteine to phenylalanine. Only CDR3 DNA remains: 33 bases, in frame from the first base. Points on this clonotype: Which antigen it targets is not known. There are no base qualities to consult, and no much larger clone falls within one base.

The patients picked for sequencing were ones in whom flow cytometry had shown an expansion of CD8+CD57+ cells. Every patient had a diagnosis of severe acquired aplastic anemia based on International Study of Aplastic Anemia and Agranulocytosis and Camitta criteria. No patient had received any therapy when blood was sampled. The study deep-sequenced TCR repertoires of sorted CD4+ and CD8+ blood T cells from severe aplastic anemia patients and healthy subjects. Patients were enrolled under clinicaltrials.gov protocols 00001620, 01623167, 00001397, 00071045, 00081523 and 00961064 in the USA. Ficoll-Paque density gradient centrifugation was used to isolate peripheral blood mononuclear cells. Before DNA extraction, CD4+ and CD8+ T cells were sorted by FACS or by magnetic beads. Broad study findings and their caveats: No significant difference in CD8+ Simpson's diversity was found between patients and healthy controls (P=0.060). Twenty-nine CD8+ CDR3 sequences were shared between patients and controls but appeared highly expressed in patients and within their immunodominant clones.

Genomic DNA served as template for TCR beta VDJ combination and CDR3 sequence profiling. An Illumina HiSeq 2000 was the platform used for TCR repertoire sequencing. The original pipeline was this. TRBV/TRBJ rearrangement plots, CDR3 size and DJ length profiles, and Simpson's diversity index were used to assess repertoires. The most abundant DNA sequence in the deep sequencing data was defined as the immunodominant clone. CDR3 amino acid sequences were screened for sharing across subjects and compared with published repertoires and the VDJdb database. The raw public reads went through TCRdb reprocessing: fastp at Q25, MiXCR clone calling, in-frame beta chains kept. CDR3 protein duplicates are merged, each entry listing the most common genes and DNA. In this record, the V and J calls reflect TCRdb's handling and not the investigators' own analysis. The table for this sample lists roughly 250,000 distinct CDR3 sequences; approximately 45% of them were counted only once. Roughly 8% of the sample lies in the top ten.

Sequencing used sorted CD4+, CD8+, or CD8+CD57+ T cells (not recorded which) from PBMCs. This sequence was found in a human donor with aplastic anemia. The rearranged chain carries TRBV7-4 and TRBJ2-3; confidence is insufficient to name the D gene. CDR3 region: CASSWRYTQYF. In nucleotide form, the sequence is TGTGCCAGCAGCTGGCGATATACGCAGTATTTT.